This TCR beta chain originates from a study of CD8 T cells in Susac syndrome. RNA amounts of roughly 0.45 to 1 ug underwent reverse transcription with random hexamers. Coverage of TCR beta CDR3 amplification by immunoSEQ multiplex PCR extended to 54 Vbeta and 13 Jbeta. TCRdb re-analysed the immunoSEQ multiplex PCR reads in MiXCR, keeping a single row per CDR3 protein. The sample lists approximately 50,000 distinct CDR3 sequences, around 93% occurring once. Overall study results and limits: Clonal expansion of CD8+ cells in Susac peaked in TEMRA cells (and in active patients). As acknowledged by the study, its TCR sequencing and HLA analysis included a relatively small number of individuals.

TEMRA cells were enriched by FACS, and CD4+ and CD8+ T cells were negatively isolated. This clonotype was observed a single time. Its antigen is unknown. V was pared by 1 base and J by 6 bases, with 10 bases between. The CDR3 is 14 amino acids. The germline V gene encodes CDR1 MDHEN and CDR2 SYDVKM. Sequencing was performed on CD8+ T cells from PBMCs. The sequence was obtained from a human donor with Susac syndrome. The chain combines TRBV28 with TRBJ2-1; no clear D gene. In DNA form, the CDR3 reads TGTGCCAGCAGTTTATTGGATCGGGTCAATGAGCAGTTCTTC. Amino acids: CASSLLDRVNEQFF.